These 16 T cell receptor beta chains were all obtained from the same sample, sequenced in a study of blood T cell repertoires in COVID-19. Profiled with immunoSEQ multiplex PCR; TCRdb holds only in-frame clones, not every one. The data hold around 250,000 clones, with 70% to 90% observed a single time. Sequenced input: PBMCs or T cells enriched from blood (not recorded which). The source of these receptors is a woman between 45 and 65 years old who had recovered from COVID-19.

The rearrangement uses TRBV21-1 and TRBJ2-7; the DNA was not compared with TRBD1, the D call given in the table. TRBV21-1 represents a pseudogene. The CDR3 runs to 14 residues. The CDR3 is CASSKVDTPYEQYF. CDR3 nucleotide sequence: TGTGCCAGCAGCAAAGTCGACACCCCCTACGAGCAGTACTTC.

The rearrangement joins TRBV6-2 or TRBV6-3 to TRBJ2-7; 8 nucleotides match TRBD2. The trim removed 5 bases at V and 5 bases at J, leaving 14 bases unmatched. Germline CDR1 reads MNHEY; CDR2 reads SVGEGT. CDR3 length: 16 residues. CDR3 sequence: CASSPTGGLARDEQYF. CDR3 nucleotides: TGTGCCAGCAGTCCCACCGGAGGACTAGCAAGGGACGAGCAGTACTTC.

The genes are TRBV28 and TRBJ1-1, with D possibly being TRBD1 (6 bases). V lost 3 bases and J lost 3, with 8 bases in between. CDR1 is MDHEN, CDR2 SYDVKM, per germline. The CDR3 sequence is 13 residues long. CDR3 DNA: TGTGCCAGCAGTTTCGCAGGGGACACTGAAGCTTTCTTT. Translated, it gives CASSFAGDTEAFF.

The chain joins TRBV16 to TRBJ2-7, with TRBD1 matching over 7 bases. The CDR3 loop spans 14 amino acids. With V trimmed by 0 bases and J by 1 base, 0 bases remained unmatched. CDR1 is KGHSY and CDR2 is FQNENV in the germline V gene. The CDR3 DNA follows: TGTGCCAGCAGCCAATCGACAGGGTCCTACGAGCAGTACTTC. This codes for CASSQSTGSYEQYF. Full variable domain (remainder filled in from reference TRBV16 and TRBJ2-7): GEEVAQTPKHLVRGEGQKAKLYCAPIKGHSYVFWYQQVLKNEFKFLISFQNENVFDETGMPKERFSAKCLPNSPCSLEIQATKLEDSAVYFCASSQSTGSYEQYFGPGTRLTVT.

This clone was found once. V usage is TRBV11-2 and J usage is TRBJ2-3; 10 bases are shared with TRBD1. The CDR3 runs to 15 residues. V shed 5 bases and J 3 bases; nucleotides not matched to a gene: 5. Germline loops: CDR1 SGHAT, CDR2 FQNNGV. This CDR3 is CASSPGTGVTDTQYF. The CDR3 region has the DNA TGTGCCAGCAGCCCCGGGACAGGGGTTACAGATACGCAGTATTTT. The full variable domain, in which reference TRBV11-2 and TRBJ2-3 provide the parts outside the CDR3, is EAGVAQSPRYKIIEKRQSVAFWCNPISGHATLYWYQQILGQGPKLLIQFQNNGVVDDSQLPKDRFSAERLKGVDSTLKIQPAKLEDSAVYLCASSPGTGVTDTQYFGPGTRLTVL.

The J gene is TRBJ1-2, the V gene TRBV19; 7 nucleotides agree with TRBD1. CDR3 length: 18 residues. CDR1 and CDR2 (germline): LNHDA, SQIVND (reference sequence). V shed 7 bases and J 0 bases; nucleotides not matched to a gene: 17. CDR3 in DNA: TGTGCCAGTAACCACCCGACAGGGAGTAAACTTACTAACTATGGCTACACCTTC. This encodes CASNHPTGSKLTNYGYTF.

This clone has only one observation. The DNA of the CDR3 is TGTGCCAGCAGTTGGGACACTGGGGCCAACGTCCTGACTTTC. The encoded protein is CASSWDTGANVLTF. The chain joins TRBV27 to TRBJ2-6, with D perhaps TRBD1 (6 bases). V lost 4 bases and J 2 bases, leaving 6 bases between the germline ends. Germline CDR1 is MNHEY and CDR2 is SMNVEV (reference sequence). There are 14 residues in the CDR3. The full variable domain, completed using reference TRBV27 and TRBJ2-6, is EAQVTQNPRYLITVTGKKLTVTCSQNMNHEYMSWYRQDPGLGLRQIYYSMNVEVTDKGDVPEGYKVSRKEKRNFPLILESPSPNQTSLYFCASSWDTGANVLTFGAGSRLTVL.

V gene TRBV3-1 (or the pseudogene TRBV3-2) combines with J gene TRBJ1-3; D not certain. Germline loops: CDR1 LGHDT, CDR2 YNNKEL (reference sequence). V gave up 5 bases and J gave up 4 bases, with 6 bases separating them. The CDR3 has 12 residues. CDR3 coding DNA: TGTGCCAGCAGCTCCGTGGGAAACACCATATATTTT. This translates into CASSSVGNTIYF.

The count of this clone is one. The rearrangement uses TRBV10-3 and TRBJ1-3; the match to TRBD1 covers 10 bases. The germline gives CDR1 ENHRY, CDR2 SYGVKD. The CDR3 spans 15 residues. J was trimmed by 2 bases and V by 6 bases; bases with no gene match: 4. The CDR3: CAIRGTGEPGNTIYF. Here the CDR3 DNA reads TGTGCCATCAGGGGGACAGGGGAGCCTGGAAACACCATATATTTT.

This chain joins TRBV27 and TRBJ1-1, with TRBD1 matching 7 bases. The germline V gene encodes CDR1 MNHEY and CDR2 SMNVEV (reference sequence). The CDR3 has 13 amino acids. The J segment lost 6 bases and the V segment lost 1 base, leaving 2 bases of the junction unmatched. The CDR3 coding sequence is TGTGCCAGCAGTTTATACAGGGGCCCTGAAGCTTTCTTT. Protein product: CASSLYRGPEAFF.

The genes are TRBV5-1 and TRBJ2-1; a weak D match, TRBD2 (6 bases). CDR1 and CDR2 from the germline V gene are SGHRS and YFSETQ. The CDR3 sequence is 16 residues long. The V gene lost 5 bases and the J gene lost 5 bases, with 20 bases spanning the gap. Written as DNA, the CDR3 is TGCGCCAGCAGTCCCCTTAGTGCGGGAAGCAACAATGAGCAGTTCTTC. Translated: CASSPLSAGSNNEQFF.

The chain is built from TRBV5-1 and TRBJ1-3; D perhaps matches TRBD1 (5 bases). The CDR3 extends over 16 amino acids. From germline, CDR1 is SGHRS and CDR2 YFSETQ. V lost 2 bases to trimming and J lost 2 bases, with 14 bases between them. CDR3 loop: CASSFFLGEAGNTIYF. CDR3 sequence (DNA): TGCGCCAGCAGCTTCTTTTTAGGGGAGGCTGGAAACACCATATATTTT.

The chain couples TRBV5-8 to TRBJ1-4, with D perhaps matching TRBD1 (6 bases). The germline CDR1 and CDR2 sequences are SGHTS and YDEGEE. V was trimmed by 3 bases and J by 5 bases, leaving 14 bases between them. The length of the CDR3 is 15 residues. In DNA, the CDR3 is TGTGCCAGCAGCTCTCGACAGGCCCCGAATGAAAAACTGTTTTTT. Residues: CASSSRQAPNEKLFF.

The chain combines TRBV7-9 with TRBJ2-5; 12 bases agree with TRBD1. CDR1 is SEHNR and CDR2 is FQNEAQ in the germline V gene (reference sequence). The CDR3 consists of 16 residues. Germline trimming cut 3 bases from V and 3 bases from J; bases unmatched to any gene: 5. The CDR3 nucleotides are TGTGCCAGCAGCTTCGGGACAGGGGGCGGGGAAGAGACCCAGTACTTC. Residues: CASSFGTGGGEETQYF.

This chain uses TRBV9 with TRBJ1-1, with no clear D. CDR3 length equals 15 residues. The germline gives CDR1 SGDLS, CDR2 YYNGEE. Trimming pared 2 bases from V and 1 base from J, leaving 12 bases between. The CDR3 DNA sequence: TGTGCCAGCAGCGTTGGAGGTTCAAGGAACACTGAAGCTTTCTTT. Translation: CASSVGGSRNTEAFF.

The V call is TRBV2, the J call TRBJ1-2, with 8 bases lining up with TRBD1. This CDR3 comprises 14 residues. CDR1 is SNHLY, CDR2 FYNNEI, per germline. The ends lost 7 bases at V and 2 bases at J; junction bases unmatched: 6. The CDR3 region has the DNA TGTGCCAGCACCTTTAACAGGGGGAACTATGGCTACACCTTC. It is translated as CASTFNRGNYGYTF.